Sequencing of this TCR beta chain was carried out in a study of stem cell transplantation in POMP-related autoinflammatory disease. Study-wide context: Impaired MHC class I-dependent CD8+ differentiation was hypothesized from defective thymoproteasomes. DNA chimerism showed 100% graft donor engraftment of neutrophils and platelets through one year.

The repertoire was sequenced with immunoSEQ multiplex PCR; TCRdb's copy has only in-frame clones and lacks some. The sample consists of over 60,000 clones, approximately 91% of them appearing once. This clone was observed a few times. Its antigen remains unknown. Study-level results: A trend toward lower repertoire diversity and greater clonality appeared in every analyzed T-cell subset of PRAID patients. Unique TRB V-J gene pairings were limited in number in patients with PRAID.

The source material was CD4+ T cells from PBMCs, sampled after stem cell transplantation. This TCR derives from a human patient with POMP-related autoinflammation and immune dysregulation (PRAID). Some T cells could come from the graft donor.

The CDR3 sequence: CASSLWGSANYGYTF. The CDR3 DNA sequence: TGTGCCAGCAGCTTATGGGGCAGCGCTAACTATGGCTACACCTTC. The chain has TRBV7-9 and TRBJ1-2, with TRBD1 as a possible D gene (5 bases). The length of the CDR3 is 15 residues. Looked up from germline, CDR1 is SEHNR and CDR2 is FQNEAQ (reference sequence). With 2 bases removed from V and 0 bases from J, the gap between germline ends came to 10 bases.